This entry features one T cell receptor beta chain sequence. The data belong to a study of OX40 agonist ivuxolimab in advanced cancers. Assay used: immunoSEQ multiplex PCR; TCRdb lists only in-frame clones, some missing. The sample comprises fewer than 35,000 clones, 65% to 80% of which are singletons, and roughly 25% rests with the top ten. The V and J ends lost 3 bases and 4 bases, in that order; junction bases with no gene match: 3. Germline V gene sequence: CDR1 SGHRS, CDR2 YFSETQ. The CDR3 loop spans 15 amino acids. V is TRBV5-1 and J is TRBJ2-3; 12 positions match TRBD1. This receptor was taken from an adult with an advanced solid tumor such as melanoma, head and neck, liver or kidney cancer. The sequenced sample was CD4+ or CD8+ T cells sorted from blood, obtained in a trial of the OX40 agonist ivuxolimab. The CDR3 protein is CASSSGTGGSDTQYF. DNA of the CDR3: TGCGCCAGCAGCTCCGGGACAGGGGGCTCAGATACGCAGTATTTT.